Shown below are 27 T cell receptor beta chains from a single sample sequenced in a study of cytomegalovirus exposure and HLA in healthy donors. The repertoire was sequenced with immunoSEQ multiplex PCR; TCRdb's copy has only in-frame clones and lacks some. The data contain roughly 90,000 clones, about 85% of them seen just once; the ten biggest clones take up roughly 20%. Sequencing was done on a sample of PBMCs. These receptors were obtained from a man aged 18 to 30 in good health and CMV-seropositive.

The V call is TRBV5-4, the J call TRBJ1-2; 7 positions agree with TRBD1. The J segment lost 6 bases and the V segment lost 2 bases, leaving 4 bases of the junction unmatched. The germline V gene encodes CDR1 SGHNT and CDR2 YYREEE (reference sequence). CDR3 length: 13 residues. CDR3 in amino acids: CASSLWDSDGYTF. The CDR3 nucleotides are TGTGCCAGCAGCTTATGGGACAGCGATGGCTACACCTTC. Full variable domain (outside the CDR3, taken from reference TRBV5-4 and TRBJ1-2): ETGVTQSPTHLIKTRGQQVTLRCSSQSGHNTVSWYQQALGQGPQFIFQYYREEENGRGNFPPRFSGLQFPNYSSELNVNALELDDSALYLCASSLWDSDGYTFGSGTRLTVV.

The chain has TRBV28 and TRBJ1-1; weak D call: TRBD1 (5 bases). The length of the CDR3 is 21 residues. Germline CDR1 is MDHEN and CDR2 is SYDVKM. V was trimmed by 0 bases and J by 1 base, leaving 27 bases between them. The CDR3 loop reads CASSLCIPHHRDLGGNTEAFF. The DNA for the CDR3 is TGTGCCAGCAGTTTATGCATCCCTCATCACCGGGACTTAGGAGGGAACACTGAAGCTTTCTTT.

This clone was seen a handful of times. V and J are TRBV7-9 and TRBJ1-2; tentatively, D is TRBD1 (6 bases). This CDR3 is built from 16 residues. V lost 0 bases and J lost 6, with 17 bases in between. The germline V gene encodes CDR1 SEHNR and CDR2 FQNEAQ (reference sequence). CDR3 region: CASSLARTVDYHGYTF. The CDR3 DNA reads TGTGCCAGCAGCTTAGCCCGGACAGTCGACTACCATGGCTACACCTTC.

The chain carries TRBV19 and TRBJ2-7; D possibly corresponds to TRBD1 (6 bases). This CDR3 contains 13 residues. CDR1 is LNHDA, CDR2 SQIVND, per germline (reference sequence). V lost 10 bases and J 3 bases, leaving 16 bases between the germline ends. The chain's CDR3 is CATSTGDLYEQYF. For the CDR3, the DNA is TGTGCCACCTCGACAGGTGATCTCTACGAGCAGTACTTC.

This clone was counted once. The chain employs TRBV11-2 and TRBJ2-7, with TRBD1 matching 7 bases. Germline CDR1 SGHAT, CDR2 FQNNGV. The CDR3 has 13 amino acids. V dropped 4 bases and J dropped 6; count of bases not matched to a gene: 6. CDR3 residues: CASSYGTEGEQYV. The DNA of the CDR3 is TGTGCCAGCAGCTACGGGACAGAGGGCGAGCAGTACGTC.

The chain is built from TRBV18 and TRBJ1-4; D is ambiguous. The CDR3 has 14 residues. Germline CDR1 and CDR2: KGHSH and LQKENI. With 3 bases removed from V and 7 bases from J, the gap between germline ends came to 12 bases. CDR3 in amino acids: CASSPGMRGEKLFF. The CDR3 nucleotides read TGTGCCAGCTCACCTGGCATGCGGGGTGAAAAACTGTTTTTT.

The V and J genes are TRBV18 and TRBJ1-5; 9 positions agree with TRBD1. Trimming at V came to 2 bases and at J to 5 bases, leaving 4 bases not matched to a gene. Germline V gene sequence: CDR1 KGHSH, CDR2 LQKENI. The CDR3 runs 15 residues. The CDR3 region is CASSPRDREYQPQHF. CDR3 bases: TGTGCCAGCTCACCAAGGGACAGGGAATATCAGCCCCAGCATTTT.

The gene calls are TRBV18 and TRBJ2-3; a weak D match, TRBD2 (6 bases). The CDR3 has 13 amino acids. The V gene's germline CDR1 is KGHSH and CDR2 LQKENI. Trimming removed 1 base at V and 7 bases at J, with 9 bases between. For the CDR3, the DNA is TGTGCCAGCTCACCACTAGCGGAGAATACGCAGTATTTT. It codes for CASSPLAENTQYF.

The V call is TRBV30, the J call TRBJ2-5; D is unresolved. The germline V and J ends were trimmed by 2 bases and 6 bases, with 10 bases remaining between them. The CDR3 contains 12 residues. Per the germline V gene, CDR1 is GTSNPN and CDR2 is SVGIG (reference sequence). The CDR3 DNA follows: TGTGCCTGGAGTACTGCCTCGAAGACCCAGTACTTC. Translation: CAWSTASKTQYF.

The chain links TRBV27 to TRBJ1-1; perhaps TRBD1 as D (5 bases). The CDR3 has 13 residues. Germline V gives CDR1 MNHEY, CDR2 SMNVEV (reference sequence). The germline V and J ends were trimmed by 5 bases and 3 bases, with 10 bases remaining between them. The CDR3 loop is CASSQGWHTEAFF. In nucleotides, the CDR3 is TGTGCCAGCAGTCAGGGTTGGCACACTGAAGCTTTCTTT.

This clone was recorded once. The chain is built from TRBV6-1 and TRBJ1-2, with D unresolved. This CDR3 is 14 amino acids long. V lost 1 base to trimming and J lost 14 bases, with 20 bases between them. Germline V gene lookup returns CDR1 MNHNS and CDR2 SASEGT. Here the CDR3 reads CASSEEPPERHSTF. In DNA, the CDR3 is TGTGCCAGCAGTGAAGAGCCCCCGGAGAGGCACTCGACCTTC.

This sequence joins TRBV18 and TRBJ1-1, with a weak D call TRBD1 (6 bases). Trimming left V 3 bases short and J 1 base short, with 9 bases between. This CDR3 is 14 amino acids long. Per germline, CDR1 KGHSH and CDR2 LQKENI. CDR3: CASSPNRENTEAFF. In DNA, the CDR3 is TGTGCCAGCTCACCCAACAGGGAGAACACTGAAGCTTTCTTT.

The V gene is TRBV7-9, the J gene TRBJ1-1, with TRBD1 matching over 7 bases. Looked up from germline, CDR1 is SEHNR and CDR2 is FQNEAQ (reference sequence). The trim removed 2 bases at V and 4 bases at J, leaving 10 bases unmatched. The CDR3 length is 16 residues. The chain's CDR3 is CASSLLPGQLGTEAFF. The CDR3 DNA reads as TGTGCCAGCAGCTTACTTCCGGGACAGCTTGGCACTGAAGCTTTCTTT.

The CDR3 DNA reads as TGCAGCGTCCTAGCGGGAGTAAGCACAGATACGCAGTATTTT. As protein: CSVLAGVSTDTQYF. This chain joins TRBV29-1 and TRBJ2-3; 10 bases match TRBD2. Losses at the gene ends were 6 bases for V and 0 bases for J; bases not matched to a gene: 3. The CDR3 has 14 residues. Germline-derived CDR1 and CDR2 are SQVTM and ANQGSEA.

CDR3 amino acids: CASSGGTARGYTF. In DNA, the CDR3 is TGTGCCAGCAGTGGCGGGACAGCTCGAGGCTACACCTTC. This sequence joins TRBV6-5 and TRBJ1-2; 7 nucleotides match TRBD1. Germline-derived CDR1 and CDR2 are MNHEY and SVGAGI. CDR3 length: 13 amino acids. The junction had 8 bases not matched to a gene; V was cut back by 5 bases and J by 8 bases.

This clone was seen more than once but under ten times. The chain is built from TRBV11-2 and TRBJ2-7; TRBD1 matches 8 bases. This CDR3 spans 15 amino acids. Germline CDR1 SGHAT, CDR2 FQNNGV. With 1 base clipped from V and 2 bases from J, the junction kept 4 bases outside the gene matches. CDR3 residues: CASSLGPQGAYEQYF. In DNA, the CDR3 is TGTGCCAGCAGCTTAGGTCCACAGGGGGCCTACGAGCAGTACTTC.

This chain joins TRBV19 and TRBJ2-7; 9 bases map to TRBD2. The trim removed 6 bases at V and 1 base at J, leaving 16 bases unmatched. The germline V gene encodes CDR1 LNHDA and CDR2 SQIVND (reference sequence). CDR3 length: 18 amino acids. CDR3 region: CASSLQGKGLAGSYEQYF. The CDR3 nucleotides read TGTGCCAGTAGCTTACAGGGTAAGGGTCTAGCGGGATCCTACGAGCAGTACTTC.

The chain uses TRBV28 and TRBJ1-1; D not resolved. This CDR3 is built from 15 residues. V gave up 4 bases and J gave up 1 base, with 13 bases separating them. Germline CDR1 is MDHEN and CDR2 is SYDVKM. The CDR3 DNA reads TGTGCCAGCAGTTCCCCCCGGGAGGGGAACACTGAAGCTTTCTTT. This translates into CASSSPREGNTEAFF.

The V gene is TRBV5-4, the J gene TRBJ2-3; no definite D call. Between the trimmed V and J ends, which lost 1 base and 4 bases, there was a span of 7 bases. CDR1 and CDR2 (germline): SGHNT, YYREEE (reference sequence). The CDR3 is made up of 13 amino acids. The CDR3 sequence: CASSLQSADTQYF. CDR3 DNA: TGTGCCAGCAGCTTGCAGAGCGCAGATACGCAGTATTTT.

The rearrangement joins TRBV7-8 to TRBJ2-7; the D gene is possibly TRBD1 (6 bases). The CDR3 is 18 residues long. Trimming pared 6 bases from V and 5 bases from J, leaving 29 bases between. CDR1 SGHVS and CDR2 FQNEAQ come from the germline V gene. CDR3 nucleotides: TGTGCCAGCAGTCTCACAGGGCTCCCCCGGACTTGGGCTAACGAGCAGTACTTC. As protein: CASSLTGLPRTWANEQYF.

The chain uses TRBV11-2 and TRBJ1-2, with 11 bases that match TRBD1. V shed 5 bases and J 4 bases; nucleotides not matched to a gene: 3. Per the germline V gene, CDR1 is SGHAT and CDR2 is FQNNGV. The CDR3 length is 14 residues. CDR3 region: CASSPDRGPYGYTF. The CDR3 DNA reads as TGTGCCAGCAGCCCGGACAGGGGGCCCTATGGCTACACCTTC. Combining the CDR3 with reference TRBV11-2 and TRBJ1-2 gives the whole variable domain EAGVAQSPRYKIIEKRQSVAFWCNPISGHATLYWYQQILGQGPKLLIQFQNNGVVDDSQLPKDRFSAERLKGVDSTLKIQPAKLEDSAVYLCASSPDRGPYGYTFGSGTRLTVV.

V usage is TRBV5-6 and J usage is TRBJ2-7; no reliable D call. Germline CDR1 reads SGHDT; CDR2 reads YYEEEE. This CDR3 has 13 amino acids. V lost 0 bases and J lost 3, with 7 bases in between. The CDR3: CASSLAQDYEQYF. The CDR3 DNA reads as TGTGCCAGCAGCTTGGCGCAGGACTACGAGCAGTACTTC.

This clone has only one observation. The CDR3 spells CASSLEGLEAFF. CDR3 DNA sequence: TGTGCCAGCAGTTTAGAGGGCCTTGAAGCTTTCTTT. V is TRBV28 and J is TRBJ1-1, with D uncertain. Trimming stripped 2 bases from V and 7 bases from J, with 8 bases between. The CDR3 contains 12 residues. From germline, CDR1 is MDHEN and CDR2 SYDVKM. Full variable domain (rest looked up from reference TRBV28 and TRBJ1-1): DVKVTQSSRYLVKRTGEKVFLECVQDMDHENMFWYRQDPGLGLRLIYFSYDVKMKEKGDIPEGYSVSREKKERFSLILESASTNQTSMYLCASSLEGLEAFFGQGTRLTVV.

The CDR3 DNA sequence: TGTGCCAGCAGTTTTCTCGACACCGGGGAGCTGTTTTTT. Translated: CASSFLDTGELFF. V and J are TRBV28 and TRBJ2-2; no firm D call. Germline CDR1 MDHEN, CDR2 SYDVKM. This CDR3 region has 13 residues. V was cut by 3 bases and J by 3 bases, with 5 bases left in between.

The CDR3 DNA reads TGCGCCAGCAGCGGGACTTTTACCTACGAGCAGTACTTC. It encodes CASSGTFTYEQYF. The rearrangement uses TRBV5-1 and TRBJ2-7; tentatively, D is TRBD2 (6 bases). Germline lookup yields CDR1 SGHRS and CDR2 YFSETQ. The V end was cut by 4 bases, the J end by 2 bases, with 10 bases between. CDR3 length: 13 residues.

Here the CDR3 DNA reads TGTGCCTGGAGTTTCAAGACAGGGGCCACCACTGAAGCTTTCTTT. Translated, it gives CAWSFKTGATTEAFF. This chain links TRBV30 with TRBJ1-1; TRBD1 matches at 8 bases. The CDR3 has 15 residues. Germline V gene data show CDR1 as GTSNPN and CDR2 as SVGIG (reference sequence). V gave up 2 bases and J gave up 4 bases; unmatched junction bases: 9.

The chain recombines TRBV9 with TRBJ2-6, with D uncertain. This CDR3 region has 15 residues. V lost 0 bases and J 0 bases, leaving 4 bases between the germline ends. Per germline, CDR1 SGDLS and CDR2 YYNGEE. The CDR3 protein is CASSVASSGANVLTF. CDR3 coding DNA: TGTGCCAGCAGCGTAGCCAGCTCTGGGGCCAACGTCCTGACTTTC.